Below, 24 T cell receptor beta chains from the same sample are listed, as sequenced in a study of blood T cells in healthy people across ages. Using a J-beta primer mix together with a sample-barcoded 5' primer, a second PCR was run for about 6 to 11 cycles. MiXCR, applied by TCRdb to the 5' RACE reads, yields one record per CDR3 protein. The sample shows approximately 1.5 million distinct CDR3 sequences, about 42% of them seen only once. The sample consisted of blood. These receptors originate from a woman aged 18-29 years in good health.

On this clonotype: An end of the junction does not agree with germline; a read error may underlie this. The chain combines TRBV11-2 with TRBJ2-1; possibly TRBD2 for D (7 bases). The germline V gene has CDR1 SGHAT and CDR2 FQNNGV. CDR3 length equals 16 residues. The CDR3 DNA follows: TGTGCCAGCAGCCGTGTCTGGGGGGGCTCCTACAATGAGCAGTTTTTC. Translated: CASSRVWGGSYNEQFF.

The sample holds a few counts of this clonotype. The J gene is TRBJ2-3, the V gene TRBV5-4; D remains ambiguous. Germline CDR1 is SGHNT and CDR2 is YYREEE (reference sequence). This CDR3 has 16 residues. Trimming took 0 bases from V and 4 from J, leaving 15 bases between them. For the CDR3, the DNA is TGTGCCAGCAGCTTGGGTTTGGCAGGTCGTGCAGATACGCAGTATTTT. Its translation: CASSLGLAGRADTQYF. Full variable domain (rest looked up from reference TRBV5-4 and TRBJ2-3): ETGVTQSPTHLIKTRGQQVTLRCSSQSGHNTVSWYQQALGQGPQFIFQYYREEENGRGNFPPRFSGLQFPNYSSELNVNALELDDSALYLCASSLGLAGRADTQYFGPGTRLTVL.

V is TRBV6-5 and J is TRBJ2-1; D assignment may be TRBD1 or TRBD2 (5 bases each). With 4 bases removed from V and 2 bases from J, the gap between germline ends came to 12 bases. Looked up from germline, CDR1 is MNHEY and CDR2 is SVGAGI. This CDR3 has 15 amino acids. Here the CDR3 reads CASSFRDAAYNEQFF. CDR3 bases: TGTGCCAGCAGTTTTCGGGACGCCGCCTACAATGAGCAGTTCTTC.

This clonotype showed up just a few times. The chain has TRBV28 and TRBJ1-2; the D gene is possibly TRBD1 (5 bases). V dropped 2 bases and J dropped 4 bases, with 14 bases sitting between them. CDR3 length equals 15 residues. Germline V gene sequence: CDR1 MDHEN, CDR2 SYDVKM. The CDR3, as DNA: TGTGCCAGCAGTTTAAATCTGGGGCAACGCTATGGCTACACCTTC. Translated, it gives CASSLNLGQRYGYTF.

The CDR3 bases are TGCAGTACACGTACTAGCGGGGGGCCCAATGAGCAGTTCTTC. Translation gives CSTRTSGGPNEQFF. V is TRBV20-1 and J is TRBJ2-1; 12 nucleotides align to TRBD2. V lost 8 bases to trimming and J lost 6 bases; unmatched junction nucleotides: 8. CDR1 and CDR2 from the germline V gene are DFQATT and SNEGSKA (reference sequence). The CDR3 has 14 amino acids.

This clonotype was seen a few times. CDR3 residues: CSGTSPSNFYEQYF. The CDR3 nucleotides are TGCAGTGGGACTAGCCCCTCCAATTTTTACGAGCAGTACTTC. V and J are TRBV20-1 and TRBJ2-5, with 8 bases matching TRBD2. The J call could be wrong; TRBJ2-7 is a better fit for the DNA end. This CDR3 has 14 amino acids. Germline CDR1 DFQATT, CDR2 SNEGSKA (reference sequence).

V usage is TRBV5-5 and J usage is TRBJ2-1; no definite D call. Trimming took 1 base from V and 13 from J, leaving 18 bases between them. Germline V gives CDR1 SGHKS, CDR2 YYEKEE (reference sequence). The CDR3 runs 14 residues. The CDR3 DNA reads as TGTGCCAGCAGCTTGACACCTAATATGGAGACCCAGTTCTTC. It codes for CASSLTPNMETQFF.

The CDR3 is CASGGLHGYTF. CDR3 coding DNA: TGCGCCAGCGGGGGGTTGCATGGCTACACCTTC. The chain employs TRBV5-1 and TRBJ1-2, with a possible D match to TRBD1 (5 bases). Between the trimmed V and J ends, which lost 7 bases and 6 bases, there was a span of 10 bases. CDR1 and CDR2 (germline): SGHRS, YFSETQ. This CDR3 spans 11 amino acids.

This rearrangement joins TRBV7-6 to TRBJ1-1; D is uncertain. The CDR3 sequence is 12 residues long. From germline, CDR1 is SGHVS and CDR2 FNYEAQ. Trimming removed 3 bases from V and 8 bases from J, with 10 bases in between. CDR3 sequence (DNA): TGTGCCAGCAGCTTTCCCCCCTTCGAAGCTTTCTTT. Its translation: CASSFPPFEAFF. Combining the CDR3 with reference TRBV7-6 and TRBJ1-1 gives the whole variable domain GAGVSQSPRYKVTKRGQDVALRCDPISGHVSLYWYRQALGQGPEFLTYFNYEAQQDKSGLPNDRFSAERPEGSISTLTIQRTEQRDSAMYRCASSFPPFEAFFGQGTRLTVV.

CDR3 in amino acids: CASSRTLTSEALEQYF. The DNA for the CDR3 is TGTGCCAGCAGTCGCACCCTGACTAGCGAAGCCCTCGAGCAGTACTTC. The chain has TRBV7-9 and TRBJ2-7; 8 nucleotides agree with TRBD2. V lost 6 bases and J lost 6; bases outside the gene matches: 16. The CDR3 contains 16 residues. Germline lookup yields CDR1 SEHNR and CDR2 FQNEAQ (reference sequence). Variable domain in full (rest from reference TRBV7-9 and TRBJ2-7): DTGVSQNPRHKITKRGQNVTFRCDPISEHNRLYWYRQTLGQGPEFLTYFQNEAQLEKSRLLSDRFSAERPKGSFSTLEIQRTEQGDSAMYLCASSRTLTSEALEQYFGPGTRLTVT.

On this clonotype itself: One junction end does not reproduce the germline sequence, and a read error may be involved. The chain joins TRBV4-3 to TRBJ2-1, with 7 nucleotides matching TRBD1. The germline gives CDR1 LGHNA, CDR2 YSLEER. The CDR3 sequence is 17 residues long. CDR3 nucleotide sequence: TGCGCCAGCTGCCAAGATTTCAGGGACAGCTTCTACAATGAGCAGTTCTTC. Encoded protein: CASCQDFRDSFYNEQFF.

The CDR3 DNA follows: TGCAGCACCCATCCCGGGACAGCGATCCATGGCTACACCTTC. Translation gives CSTHPGTAIHGYTF. V gene TRBV29-1 combines with J gene TRBJ1-2; 7 bases line up with TRBD1. The length of the CDR3 is 14 residues. V lost 8 bases and J lost 6; bases outside the gene matches: 15. Per the germline V gene, CDR1 is SQVTM and CDR2 is ANQGSEA.

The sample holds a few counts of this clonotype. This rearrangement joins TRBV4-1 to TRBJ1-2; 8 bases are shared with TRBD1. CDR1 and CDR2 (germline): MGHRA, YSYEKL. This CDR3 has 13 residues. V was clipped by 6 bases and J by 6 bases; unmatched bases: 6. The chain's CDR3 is CASSGQGGDGYTF. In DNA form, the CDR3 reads TGCGCCAGCAGTGGACAGGGTGGCGATGGCTACACCTTC.

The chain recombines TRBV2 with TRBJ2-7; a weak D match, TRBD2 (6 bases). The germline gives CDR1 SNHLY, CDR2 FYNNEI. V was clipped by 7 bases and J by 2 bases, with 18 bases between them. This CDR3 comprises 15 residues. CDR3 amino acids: CASNPGGSGTYEQYF. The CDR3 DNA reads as TGTGCCAGCAACCCCGGGGGTAGCGGCACCTACGAGCAGTACTTC.

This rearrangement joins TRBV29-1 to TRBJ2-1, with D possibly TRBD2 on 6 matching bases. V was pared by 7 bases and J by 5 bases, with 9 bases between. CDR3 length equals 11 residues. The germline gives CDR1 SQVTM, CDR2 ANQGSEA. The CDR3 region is CSEGGDNEQFF. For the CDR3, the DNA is TGCAGCGAGGGCGGGGACAATGAGCAGTTCTTC.

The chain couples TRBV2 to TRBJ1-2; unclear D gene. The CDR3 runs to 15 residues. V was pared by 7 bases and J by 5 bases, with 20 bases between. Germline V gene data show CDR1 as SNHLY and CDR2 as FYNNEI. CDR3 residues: CASNPGDEGGYGYTF. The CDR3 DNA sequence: TGTGCCAGCAATCCGGGAGACGAGGGTGGATATGGCTACACCTTC.

The CDR3 sequence is CASSQRGGDQSGELFF. The DNA for the CDR3 is TGCGCCAGCAGCCAACGTGGGGGGGACCAGTCCGGGGAGCTGTTTTTT. The rearrangement links TRBV4-1 to TRBJ2-2; 7 positions match TRBD2. V lost 2 bases to trimming and J lost 6 bases; unmatched junction nucleotides: 9. The CDR3 totals 16 residues. The germline V gene has CDR1 MGHRA and CDR2 YSYEKL.

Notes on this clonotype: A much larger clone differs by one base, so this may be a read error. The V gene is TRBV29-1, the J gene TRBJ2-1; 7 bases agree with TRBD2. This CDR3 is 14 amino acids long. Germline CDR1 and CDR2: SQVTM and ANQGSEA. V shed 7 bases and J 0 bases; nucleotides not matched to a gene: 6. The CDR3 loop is CSGTGGSSYNEQFF. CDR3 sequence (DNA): TGCAGCGGCACTGGCGGGAGCTCCTACAATGAGCAGTTCTTC.

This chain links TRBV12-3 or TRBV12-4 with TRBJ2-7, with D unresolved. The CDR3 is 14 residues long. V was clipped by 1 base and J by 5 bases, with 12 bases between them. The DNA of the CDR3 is TGTGCCAGCAGTTTAGGGTTATCTGCGCACGAGCAGTACTTC. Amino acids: CASSLGLSAHEQYF.

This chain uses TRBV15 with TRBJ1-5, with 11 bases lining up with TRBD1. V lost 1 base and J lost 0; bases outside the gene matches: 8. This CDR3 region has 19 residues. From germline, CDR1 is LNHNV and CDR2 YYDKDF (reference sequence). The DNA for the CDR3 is TGTGCCACCAGCAGAGCGACCGGGACAGGGGGTTATAGCAATCAGCCCCAGCATTTT. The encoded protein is CATSRATGTGGYSNQPQHF.

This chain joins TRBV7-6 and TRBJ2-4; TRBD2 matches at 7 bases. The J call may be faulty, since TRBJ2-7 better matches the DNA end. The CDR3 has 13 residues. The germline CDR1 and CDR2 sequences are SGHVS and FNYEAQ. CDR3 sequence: CASSGTTSYEQYF. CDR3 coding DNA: TGTGCCAGCAGCGGGACTACCTCCTACGAGCAGTACTTC.

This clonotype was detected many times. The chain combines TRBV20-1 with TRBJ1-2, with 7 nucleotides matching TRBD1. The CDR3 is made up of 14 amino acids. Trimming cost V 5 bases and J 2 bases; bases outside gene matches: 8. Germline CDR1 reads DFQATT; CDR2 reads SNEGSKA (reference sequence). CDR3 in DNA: TGCAGTGCTCCAAGACAGGGAATCAACTATGGCTACACCTTC. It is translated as CSAPRQGINYGYTF.

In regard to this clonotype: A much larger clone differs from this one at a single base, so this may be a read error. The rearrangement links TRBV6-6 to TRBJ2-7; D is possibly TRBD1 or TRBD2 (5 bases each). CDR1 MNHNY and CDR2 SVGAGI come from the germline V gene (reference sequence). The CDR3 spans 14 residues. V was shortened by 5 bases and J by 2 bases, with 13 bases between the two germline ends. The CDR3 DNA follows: TGTGCCAGCAGTGCCCGGGACGGTCCCTACGAGCAGTACTTC. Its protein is CASSARDGPYEQYF.

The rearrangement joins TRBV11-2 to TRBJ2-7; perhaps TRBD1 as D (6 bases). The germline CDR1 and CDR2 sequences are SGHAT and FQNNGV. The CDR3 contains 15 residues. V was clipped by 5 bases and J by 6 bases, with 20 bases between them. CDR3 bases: TGTGCCAGCAGCGCCCGCCGACGACAGGACTGCGAGCAGTACTTC. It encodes CASSARRRQDCEQYF.